The present T cell receptor beta chain was sequenced within a study of cytomegalovirus exposure and HLA in healthy donors. In the study overall: According to later analysis, the same platform produced the roughly 120 validation and about 630 first-cohort repertoires.

CDR3 length: 15 residues. Germline V gene sequence: CDR1 MDHEN, CDR2 SYDVKM. Trimming left V 7 bases short and J 5 bases short, with 17 bases between. This table comes from immunoSEQ multiplex PCR, and its TCRdb copy is limited to in-frame clones, with some not included. The sample lists some 200,000 clones, 85% to 95% occurring once. The donors were members of the validation cohort, which comprised 90 to 150 subjects and was separate from the first cohort of 730 or so subjects. General study findings and limits: Some TCR beta chains (roughly 150 of them) were listed as cytomegalovirus-associated.

Comment on this clone: What it binds is not known.

The rearrangement links TRBV28 to TRBJ1-4; D gene uncertain. Sample: PBMCs. The receptor was isolated from a woman between 18 and 30 years old in good health and CMV-seronegative. Here the CDR3 reads CASNHPRVGNEKLFF. DNA of the CDR3: TGTGCCAGCAATCATCCACGGGTTGGGAATGAAAAACTGTTTTTT. Supplemented by reference TRBV28 and TRBJ1-4, the full variable domain reads DVKVTQSSRYLVKRTGEKVFLECVQDMDHENMFWYRQDPGLGLRLIYFSYDVKMKEKGDIPEGYSVSREKKERFSLILESASTNQTSMYLCASNHPRVGNEKLFFGSGTQLSVL.